This T cell receptor (beta chain) was sequenced in a study of cytomegalovirus exposure and HLA in healthy donors (dated by TCRdb to the late 2010s). Some background on the complete study: An earlier analysis of approximately 640 of the donors reported 250 to 300 Gb of sequence data and about 100 million unique TCR beta sequences from some 180 million T cells. HLA typing covered class I and class II loci at four-digit resolution. Across 300 to 400 genotyped donors of the cohort, an average of approximately 240,000 unique TCR beta nucleotide sequences per donor were sequenced, and 15% to 20% of those sequences were non-productive. In the later analysis, no new phenotypic data were used to find candidate immune exposures; instead, reliance was placed on TCR beta sequences and their occurrence across donors. Along with the roughly 670-subject first cohort, a separate validation cohort of roughly 110 different subjects was used. An early release that covered about 640 HLA-typed donors contained about 290 gigabases of sequencing data and 80 million or so unique TCR sequences. All discovery cohort repertoires had been generated on a single sequencing platform. The study aimed to test whether signatures of past pathogen exposure could be identified by cataloging public T cell receptors. The study used immunosequencing to profile the T cell repertoires of 666 subjects and linked those repertoires to cytomegalovirus serostatus. To decide whether each TCR beta V gene segment behaved as functional or pseudogenic, an earlier analysis of some 600 of the donors relied on high-throughput TCR beta sequencing. Donor age, sex, ethnicity and CMV serostatus were compiled together with the repertoire data. To predict cytomegalovirus infection status, the study combined high-throughput TCR immunosequencing, statistical association of individual TCRs with disease status, and machine learning. Of the approximately 400 genotyped donors, less than 90% were placed in the genetic ancestry cluster associated with self-reported Caucasian donors. Four or five DR-DQ haplotypes were treated as single units for association and clustering because of strong linkage in the cohort. To study patterns of TCR occurrence, a later analysis re-analyzed previously published TCR beta repertoires from 550 to 800 donors and added high-resolution HLA genotyping. The number of typed donors differed by locus: roughly 629-640 for A, B, C, DRB1 and DQB1; 522 for DQA1; 600 to 610 for DPA1; and 400 to 480 for DPB1. In a later genetic analysis, genome-wide SNP genotypes for 398 of the 666 donors were used, and that subset was treated as a discovery cohort. Broader findings and caveats from the paper: Most CMV-associated TCR beta chains appeared to be HLA-restricted in a later analysis, and the HLA associations seemed to be driven largely by CMV exposure. A later analysis associated around 16,000 TCR beta sequences with specific HLA alleles at a false discovery rate of 0.05. In a later analysis, HLA-associated TCR beta chains were found to be more clonally expanded and to have lower generation probabilities than equally common non-associated chains. The study listed 164 TCR beta chains as associated with cytomegalovirus. A further reported finding was that TCR beta sequences accurately predicted the HLA-A and HLA-B alleles for most subjects in the first cohort. Because counts were too low, roughly 18 rarely observed V segments, including chromosome 9 orphons, were left out of the earlier analysis of a few hundred of the donors. HLA typing was unavailable for some donors at each locus, so association tests used only the typed subset. In a later genetic analysis, a missense DCLRE1C variant was associated with V-gene and J-gene trimming of TCR beta chains, and the association was replicated in an independent cohort. When HLA alleles, especially DR and DQ, strongly co-occurred, attributing TCR associations to individual alleles was difficult. Cytomegalovirus status was reported to be diagnosed by the classifier with high specificity and sensitivity in both the original and validation cohorts. Compared with the 666-donor mean, donors in an Asian-associated ancestry cluster had fewer N-insertions in productive TCRs, according to a later genetic analysis. In vitro tests confirmed that a few of the cytomegalovirus-associated TCR beta chains recognize cytomegalovirus antigens. The sequencing pipeline was judged likely to have produced a cluster of highly shared sequence variants as a technical artifact. Only TCR beta chains were sequenced in this cohort, and the absence of alpha or paired-chain data limited detectable features. Most TCR sequences were seen in very few donors, while some public TCRs were found in many individuals. Several of the top co-occurrence clusters appeared to be linked to parvovirus B19, influenza, CMV and Epstein-Barr virus, according to a later analysis. According to a later analysis, TCR association rates differed among HLA loci, with DRB1 alleles showing the most associated TCRs and HLA-C alleles showing the fewest. Sequencing depth was assumed to be roughly uniform across donors in the presence/absence analyses, though that assumption may not hold. It was suggested by the authors that the approach could potentially be generalized to other disease states and immunological phenotypes. Broadly in line with IMGT annotations, most TCR beta V segments showed up in productive rearrangements about 87% or about 30% of the time in an earlier analysis of approximately 640 of the donors. Because the 87-base-pair reads could not distinguish some IMGT-functional V segments, including TRBV6-2 and TRBV6-3, those segments were excluded. The only immune exposure information available for the cohort was CMV serostatus. Correlated functional status among segregating V segments might reflect linkage disequilibrium, but an unknown experimental factor could not be ruled out.

The germline V gene gives CDR1 as SGHVS and CDR2 as FQNEAQ. V is cut by 0 bases and J by 5 bases, and the space between the germline ends is 20 bases. The CDR3 goes from the cysteine to the phenylalanine over 18 residues. Only CDR3 DNA is held: 54 bases, read in frame from base 1. Libraries came from the immunoSEQ multiplex PCR assay. For the multiplex PCR, a mixture combining 60 forward primers for TCR Vbeta segments and 13 reverse primers for TCR Jbeta segments was used. The CDR3 region of rearranged TCR beta genes was amplified from genomic DNA by a multiplex PCR assay. Amplified TCR beta libraries were sequenced as 87-base-pair reads on the Illumina HiSeq System. For the original study's pipeline: In a later analysis, roughly 80 million unique TCR beta chains were counted across the approximately 620 repertoires, and approximately 9.9 million of these chains were shared by at least two donors. To remove PCR and sequencing errors, raw reads were error-corrected and collapsed into unique sequences using a nearest-neighbor algorithm that merged closely related sequences. To assign V, D and J gene segments, CDR3 sequences were aligned to IMGT reference sequences. Each retained sequence needed at least a six-nucleotide match to both a V gene segment and a J gene segment. A rearrangement was called productive if the CDR3 had no stop codons and remained in frame with V and J, and every other rearrangement was called non-productive. Following IMGT convention, CDR3 was defined as the stretch from the second conserved V-encoded cysteine up to the conserved J-encoded phenylalanine. The earlier analysis of about 530 of the donors excluded any sequence lacking an unambiguous match to a single V gene segment. In an earlier analysis of approximately 590 of the donors, a V segment was called functional when productive rearrangements were above 56.7%, and segregating when the standard deviation between donors exceeded 5%. A statistical classification framework was built to diagnose cytomegalovirus status from the catalog of TCR beta chain sequences. V and J gene assignment, in a later analysis, came from comparing TCR nucleotide sequences with IMGT/GENE-DB human TR gene sequences. Using the TCRdist pipeline, a later analysis assigned CDR3 sequences along with most-parsimonious VDJ recombination scenarios. A later analysis defined each TCR beta chain by its CDR3 amino acid sequence plus V-gene family, and excluded reads lacking a unique V-gene family. To address suspected cross-contamination and a sequencing artifact, a later analysis removed under 600 highly shared, low-generation-probability nucleotide sequences. In a later analysis, a clonal expansion index was calculated for each public chain from normalized within-repertoire ranks of inferred template counts. In a later analysis, generation probabilities were computed with a VDJ recombination model fitted to out-of-frame rearrangements, and the resulting probabilities were checked against IGoR. Hypergeometric tests were used in a later analysis to score TCR-TCR, TCR-HLA and TCR-CMV co-occurrence, with a repertoire-size bias correction applied to the TCR pairs. False discovery rates were estimated in a later analysis by permuting HLA or CMV assignments 20 times. A later analysis grouped co-occurring TCRs with DBSCAN, adding TCRdist sequence similarity when clustering within HLA-allele-positive subsets. Co-occurrence clustering excluded repertoires with fewer than 30,000 or more than 120,000 public chains, plus five with anomalous nucleotide sharing. Held by TCRdb, this immuneACCESS table contains in-frame sequences only and omits some clones. Under half of the omission traces to an unresolved V gene where checked; the cause of the rest is unknown. From that table come the V and J calls and clone size; the DNA was used to work out D and trimming. This sample's listing comprises about 48,000 clones. Jointly, the top ten make up 5.5% to 7% of the sample.

Notes on this clone: Its antigen is unknown.

In total, roughly 710 healthy bone marrow donors made up the cohort. At the time of sampling, every cohort member was nominally healthy, though immune exposures that went unrecorded were likely present. The donor tested CMV seropositive, placing the donor among the 290 or so seropositive members of the cohort. Every donor gave a peripheral blood sample, and the peripheral blood mononuclear cells from that sample were used for TCR beta sequencing. Genomic DNA extraction from the blood cell samples was performed with the Qiagen DNeasy Blood Extraction Kit. This TCR derives from a male donor in good health and CMV-seropositive. The sequenced sample was PBMCs. The chain joins TRBV7-8 to TRBJ2-1, with the D gene uncertain. The CDR3: CASSLAFIGGHMDNEQFF. The nucleotides read TGTGCCAGCAGCTTAGCTTTTATCGGCGGCCACATGGACAATGAGCAGTTCTTC. With the portions outside the CDR3 filled from the reference TRBV7-8 and TRBJ2-1 genes, the complete variable region becomes GAGVSQSPRYKVAKRGQDVALRCDPISGHVSLFWYQQALGQGPEFLTYFQNEAQLDKSGLPSDRFFAERPEGSVSTLKIQRTQQEDSAVYLCASSLAFIGGHMDNEQFFGPGTRLTVL.